At least ten counts were recorded for the clone carrying this TCR beta chain. The antigen is unknown. CDR3 size: 14 residues. Trimming took 0 bases from V and 4 from J, leaving 12 bases between them. Germline CDR1 is DFQATT and CDR2 is SNEGSKA (reference sequence). This entry belongs to a study of T cells after yellow fever vaccination. Study-level points and caveats: Detected again after the booster were most primary-vaccination clones, at about 96% CD4 and approximately 85% CD8. Abundant bulk-population clonotypes could contaminate the FACS-sorted repertoires.

A universal primer site and UMIs were added as TCR cDNA was made by 5'RACE template switching. TCRdb called the 5' RACE reads again in MiXCR, with one record for every CDR3 protein. The sample yields 250,000 to 300,000 distinct CDR3 sequences, about 5.2% seen once. The rearrangement uses TRBV20-1 and TRBJ1-2, with D maybe TRBD1 (5 bases). This sequence was found in a man younger than 35 who received the YFV17D yellow fever vaccine. The material sequenced was CD4+ T cells sorted from PBMCs, taken on the day of the yellow fever booster vaccination. In nucleotides, the CDR3 is TGCAGTGCTAGAGACACCGACAGAGCCTATGGCTACACCTTC. This translates into CSARDTDRAYGYTF.